This T cell receptor beta chain was sequenced during a study of control samples from healthy donors and cancer patients. The V gene's germline CDR1 is SSHAT and CDR2 FNYEAQ (reference sequence). This CDR3 spans 12 amino acids. V gave up 5 bases and J gave up 6 bases; unmatched junction bases: 3. Repertoires were generated with immunoSEQ multiplex PCR, while TCRdb's copy carries only in-frame clones and drops some. This sample has some 130,000 clones; 93% occur once, and the top ten carry 1.5% to 2%. This clonotype was sampled from a man aged 50 to 59 with head and neck cancer. The sequencing sample was made of PBMCs. V is TRBV7-7 and J is TRBJ2-7; 8 bases align to TRBD1. The CDR3 coding sequence is TGTGCCAGCAGCCTAACAGGGGGCGAGCAGTACTTC. Protein sequence: CASSLTGGEQYF.